This is a list of T cell receptor beta chains from one sample in a study of shared clonotypes between healthy human individuals. Method: immunoSEQ multiplex PCR; TCRdb's copy keeps in-frame clones and lacks some. This table holds around 610,000 clones, approximately 96% found once. Sequencing was carried out using naive CD8+ T cells sorted from blood. Source of these receptors: a woman in her 30s in good health. Both conserved end residues are part of each CDR3. The order of the fields is J gene, V gene, D gene, clone size, CDR3 DNA, CDR3 protein. A D gene is named only where the DNA matches it firmly. The size entry is marked missing in some rows and otherwise reads once, few, many or a size class.

J gene: TRBJ2-7
V gene: TRBV30
D gene: TRBD1
clone size: NA
CDR3 DNA: TGTGCCTGGACCGGGACAGGGGTCTCCTACGAGCAGTACTTC
CDR3 protein: CAWTGTGVSYEQYF

J gene: TRBJ2-7
V gene: TRBV2
D gene: TRBD1
clone size: NA
CDR3 DNA: TGTGCCAGCAGTGACAGGGGGCCTTACGAGCAGTACTTC
CDR3 protein: CASSDRGPYEQYF

J gene: TRBJ2-1
V gene: TRBV19
D gene: TRBD2
clone size: NA
CDR3 DNA: TGTGCCAGTAGAACGGGACTAGCGGGGGCGTACAATGAGCAGTTCTTC
CDR3 protein: CASRTGLAGAYNEQFF

J gene: TRBJ2-1
V gene: TRBV2
D gene: TRBD1
clone size: NA
CDR3 DNA: TGTGCCACAGACAGGGGGAGGAACTCCTACAATGAGCAGTTCTTC
CDR3 protein: CATDRGRNSYNEQFF

J gene: TRBJ2-7
V gene: TRBV4-1
D gene: TRBD1
clone size: NA
CDR3 DNA: TGCGCCAGCAGCCAAGAACCCGGGACAGGTTCCTACGAGCAGTACTTC
CDR3 protein: CASSQEPGTGSYEQYF

J gene: TRBJ2-1
V gene: TRBV9
D gene: NA
clone size: NA
CDR3 DNA: TGTGCCAGCAGCCCTACCCCGGGCAATGAGCAGTTCTTC
CDR3 protein: CASSPTPGNEQFF

J gene: TRBJ2-2
V gene: TRBV7-9
D gene: NA
clone size: few
CDR3 DNA: TGTGCCAGCAGCTTAGTCAACCCTCGAGGGGAGCTGTTTTTT
CDR3 protein: CASSLVNPRGELFF

J gene: TRBJ1-1
V gene: TRBV13
D gene: NA
clone size: NA
CDR3 DNA: TGTGCCAGCACAGAATCTTTGGCCCCTGAAGCTTTCTTT
CDR3 protein: CASTESLAPEAFF

J gene: TRBJ1-1
V gene: TRBV10-2
D gene: NA
clone size: NA
CDR3 DNA: TGCGCCAGCAGTGAGGTCGGCGGCGAAGCTTTCTTT
CDR3 protein: CASSEVGGEAFF

J gene: TRBJ2-1
V gene: TRBV7-9
D gene: NA
clone size: NA
CDR3 DNA: TGTGCCAGCAGCCTGACCCCCGAGCAGTTCTTC
CDR3 protein: CASSLTPEQFF

J gene: TRBJ2-7
V gene: TRBV9
D gene: NA
clone size: NA
CDR3 DNA: TGTGCCAGCAGCGTTCGGGCCTTGGACGAGCAGTACTTC
CDR3 protein: CASSVRALDEQYF

J gene: TRBJ2-2
V gene: TRBV30
D gene: TRBD2
clone size: NA
CDR3 DNA: TGTGCCTGGAGTGTTACAGCGGGAGTGTACACCGGGGAGCTGTTTTTT
CDR3 protein: CAWSVTAGVYTGELFF

J gene: TRBJ2-2
V gene: TRBV10-3
D gene: NA
clone size: NA
CDR3 DNA: TGTGCCATCAGTGAGTCGTTGGAAACCGGGGAGCTGTTTTTT
CDR3 protein: CAISESLETGELFF

J gene: TRBJ1-6
V gene: TRBV13
D gene: NA
clone size: NA
CDR3 DNA: TGTGCCAGCAGCTTCCGGGGGACCCTCCACTTT
CDR3 protein: CASSFRGTLHF

J gene: TRBJ1-4
V gene: TRBV5-6
D gene: NA
clone size: NA
CDR3 DNA: TGTGCCAGCAGCTTGGTAGGGGGAGACCGAGCAACTAATGAAAAACTGTTTTTT
CDR3 protein: CASSLVGGDRATNEKLFF

J gene: TRBJ1-1
V gene: TRBV30
D gene: NA
clone size: NA
CDR3 DNA: TGTGCCTGGAGTCCTCAGGTTGGAAGGACTGAAGCTTTCTTT
CDR3 protein: CAWSPQVGRTEAFF

J gene: TRBJ2-3
V gene: TRBV11-2
D gene: NA
clone size: NA
CDR3 DNA: TGTGCCAGCAGCTTCCGAAGCACAGATACGCAGTATTTT
CDR3 protein: CASSFRSTDTQYF

J gene: TRBJ2-7
V gene: TRBV28
D gene: NA
clone size: NA
CDR3 DNA: TGTGCCAGCAGTGGCGAAGTGGGTAGCGGAGGAAGGGGCGAGCAGTACTTC
CDR3 protein: CASSGEVGSGGRGEQYF

J gene: TRBJ2-7
V gene: TRBV15
D gene: NA
clone size: NA
CDR3 DNA: TGTGCCACCAGCAGAGATTCTGGGTCCTACGAGCAGTACTTC
CDR3 protein: CATSRDSGSYEQYF

J gene: TRBJ2-7
V gene: TRBV6-5
D gene: NA
clone size: NA
CDR3 DNA: TGTGCCAGCAGTTACGGGCGTGGGCTGTCGTCCGAGCAGTACTTC
CDR3 protein: CASSYGRGLSSEQYF

J gene: TRBJ2-5
V gene: TRBV28
D gene: TRBD1
clone size: NA
CDR3 DNA: TGTGCCAGCAGTTTAGGCAGGGGGGAGACCCAGTACTTC
CDR3 protein: CASSLGRGETQYF

J gene: TRBJ1-5
V gene: TRBV13
D gene: NA
clone size: NA
CDR3 DNA: TGTGCCAGCAGCTTAGGCCAGGATCAGCCCCAGCATTTT
CDR3 protein: CASSLGQDQPQHF

J gene: TRBJ1-3
V gene: TRBV4-1
D gene: NA
clone size: NA
CDR3 DNA: TGCGCCAGCAGCCAAGATGAGGGACACGGAAACACCATATATTTT
CDR3 protein: CASSQDEGHGNTIYF

J gene: TRBJ2-7
V gene: TRBV10-2
D gene: NA
clone size: NA
CDR3 DNA: TGCGCCATCGCGGACCGGGGGTCTCTGTACGAGCAGTACTTC
CDR3 protein: CAIADRGSLYEQYF

J gene: TRBJ2-5
V gene: TRBV15
D gene: TRBD2
clone size: NA
CDR3 DNA: TGTGCCACCAGCGATCTGGGACTAGCGCCCATGGAGACCCAGTACTTC
CDR3 protein: CATSDLGLAPMETQYF

J gene: TRBJ2-3
V gene: TRBV27
D gene: NA
clone size: NA
CDR3 DNA: TGTGCCAGCAGTTTATTGGGTAGGGCTAGCGACACAGATACGCAGTATTTT
CDR3 protein: CASSLLGRASDTDTQYF

J gene: TRBJ2-7
V gene: TRBV28
D gene: NA
clone size: NA
CDR3 DNA: TGTGCCAGCAGTGATAAGCCCCCCTACGAGCAGTACTTC
CDR3 protein: CASSDKPPYEQYF

J gene: TRBJ1-4
V gene: TRBV5-6
D gene: NA
clone size: NA
CDR3 DNA: TGTGCCAGCAGCTCCGAGACGGCAACTAATGAAAAACTGTTTTTT
CDR3 protein: CASSSETATNEKLFF

J gene: TRBJ2-6
V gene: TRBV27
D gene: NA
clone size: once
CDR3 DNA: TGTGCCAGCAGCTCTAGGGTCTCTGGGGCCAACGTCCTGACTTTC
CDR3 protein: CASSSRVSGANVLTF

J gene: TRBJ2-5
V gene: TRBV9
D gene: NA
clone size: NA
CDR3 DNA: TGTGCCAGCAGCTCCAGCCAAGAGACCCAGTACTTC
CDR3 protein: CASSSSQETQYF

J gene: TRBJ2-3
V gene: TRBV11-2
D gene: TRBD1
clone size: NA
CDR3 DNA: TGTGCCAGCAGCTTAAGGGGAAAGGGACAGTCGAACACGCAGTATTTT
CDR3 protein: CASSLRGKGQSNTQYF

J gene: TRBJ1-5
V gene: TRBV4-1
D gene: NA
clone size: NA
CDR3 DNA: TGCGCCAGCAGCCTCGGGACCGCAAGGCCCCAGCATTTT
CDR3 protein: CASSLGTARPQHF

J gene: TRBJ2-7
V gene: TRBV19
D gene: NA
clone size: NA
CDR3 DNA: TGTGCCAGTAGTTGGGCCCAGGGTAGTGAGCAGTACTTC
CDR3 protein: CASSWAQGSEQYF

J gene: TRBJ2-1
V gene: TRBV28
D gene: TRBD2
clone size: NA
CDR3 DNA: TGTGCCAGCAGTTCCCGGACTAGCGGTTACAATGAGCAGTTCTTC
CDR3 protein: CASSSRTSGYNEQFF

J gene: TRBJ2-7
V gene: TRBV28
D gene: NA
clone size: NA
CDR3 DNA: TGTGCCAGCAGTTTGTTAACATTGCACGAGCAGTACTTC
CDR3 protein: CASSLLTLHEQYF

J gene: TRBJ1-2
V gene: TRBV28
D gene: NA
clone size: NA
CDR3 DNA: TGTGCCAGCAGTTTCACCGGGACGGATTATGGCTACACCTTC
CDR3 protein: CASSFTGTDYGYTF

J gene: TRBJ2-1
V gene: TRBV19
D gene: NA
clone size: NA
CDR3 DNA: TGTGCCAGTAGTCCGCTAGCCCATGAGCAGTTCTTC
CDR3 protein: CASSPLAHEQFF

J gene: TRBJ2-1
V gene: TRBV7-8
D gene: TRBD1
clone size: NA
CDR3 DNA: TGTGCCAGCAGCCCAGACAGGGGGCCGTTCTACAATGAGCAGTTCTTC
CDR3 protein: CASSPDRGPFYNEQFF

J gene: TRBJ2-1
V gene: TRBV21-1
D gene: NA
clone size: NA
CDR3 DNA: TGTGCCAGCAGCAAAGATCATGCGAGGGAGAGCTCCTACAATGAGCAGTTCTTC
CDR3 protein: CASSKDHARESSYNEQFF

J gene: TRBJ1-5
V gene: TRBV4-1
D gene: TRBD1
clone size: NA
CDR3 DNA: TGCGCCAGCAGCCACAACAGGGGGTTTCAGCCCCAGCATTTT
CDR3 protein: CASSHNRGFQPQHF

J gene: TRBJ2-1
V gene: TRBV20-1
D gene: NA
clone size: NA
CDR3 DNA: TGCAGTGCTAGTGTGTATGAGCAGTTCTTC
CDR3 protein: CSASVYEQFF

J gene: TRBJ2-2
V gene: TRBV5-6
D gene: NA
clone size: NA
CDR3 DNA: TGTGCCAGCAGCTTGTGGTTAGCGCGTGGCGGGGAGCTGTTTTTT
CDR3 protein: CASSLWLARGGELFF

J gene: TRBJ2-1
V gene: TRBV28
D gene: NA
clone size: NA
CDR3 DNA: TGTGCCAGCAGTCCCACCCCCCACAGCAATGAGCAGTTCTTC
CDR3 protein: CASSPTPHSNEQFF

J gene: TRBJ2-3
V gene: TRBV28
D gene: NA
clone size: NA
CDR3 DNA: TGTGCCAGCAGTAACGGGAACACAGATACGCAGTATTTT
CDR3 protein: CASSNGNTDTQYF

J gene: TRBJ2-5
V gene: TRBV5-1
D gene: TRBD1
clone size: NA
CDR3 DNA: TGCGCCAGCAGCTGGACAGGGTTCGATGAGACCCAGTACTTC
CDR3 protein: CASSWTGFDETQYF

J gene: TRBJ2-7
V gene: TRBV7-6
D gene: TRBD2
clone size: NA
CDR3 DNA: TGTGCCAGCAGCCCCCGCTCTAGCGGGAGAAACTACGAGCAGTACTTC
CDR3 protein: CASSPRSSGRNYEQYF

J gene: TRBJ2-7
V gene: TRBV29-1
D gene: NA
clone size: NA
CDR3 DNA: TGCAGCGTAGAAACCAACAACTACGAGCAGTACTTC
CDR3 protein: CSVETNNYEQYF

J gene: TRBJ2-2
V gene: TRBV11-2
D gene: NA
clone size: NA
CDR3 DNA: TGTGCCAGCAGCTTAGATAACACAGGGATCATGGCCGGGGAGCTGTTTTTT
CDR3 protein: CASSLDNTGIMAGELFF

J gene: TRBJ1-2
V gene: TRBV29-1
D gene: NA
clone size: NA
CDR3 DNA: TGCAGCGTTGAAGGGGTTTATGGCTACACCTTC
CDR3 protein: CSVEGVYGYTF

J gene: TRBJ2-7
V gene: TRBV5-3
D gene: TRBD1
clone size: NA
CDR3 DNA: TGTGCCAGCAGTTATGACAGGGTACCCTACGAGCAGTACTTC
CDR3 protein: CASSYDRVPYEQYF

J gene: TRBJ1-2
V gene: TRBV27
D gene: NA
clone size: once
CDR3 DNA: TGTGCCAGCAGTTTAGCAGAATCTGGCTATGGCTACACCTTC
CDR3 protein: CASSLAESGYGYTF

J gene: TRBJ2-7
V gene: TRBV2
D gene: NA
clone size: NA
CDR3 DNA: TGTGCCAGCACCGAAGGTTGGGTTTACGAGCAGTACTTC
CDR3 protein: CASTEGWVYEQYF

J gene: TRBJ2-1
V gene: TRBV19
D gene: TRBD2
clone size: NA
CDR3 DNA: TGTGCCAGTAGTCCACTAGCGGGAGTTTGGGAGCAGTTCTTC
CDR3 protein: CASSPLAGVWEQFF